These T cell receptor beta chains were read from a single sample in a study of PD-1 blockade in classical Hodgkin lymphoma. Repertoires were generated with immunoSEQ multiplex PCR, while TCRdb's copy carries only in-frame clones and drops some. This sample has 34,000 or so clones, with around 90% found just once. The starting material was CD4+ T cells from blood, obtained before the fourth cycle of nivolumab. All receptors derive from a human donor with classical Hodgkin lymphoma. Both conserved end residues are part of each CDR3. Each record gives: J gene, clone size, V gene, D gene, CDR3 DNA, CDR3 protein. D genes are given only for firm matches. A clone size is listed for some rows: how often the clone was seen (once, few, many), or a class if it is expanded.

j_gene: TRBJ2-7; abundance: NA; v_gene: TRBV5-6; d_gene: TRBD2; CDR3nt: TGTGCCAGCAGCTCCCTGGGCGGGGGGCAAATTCCGCAGTACTTC; CDR3aa: CASSSLGGGQIPQYF
j_gene: TRBJ2-2; abundance: NA; v_gene: TRBV30; d_gene: NA; CDR3nt: TGTGCCTGGAGCGACGCCCACTTGACCGGGGAGCTGTTTTTT; CDR3aa: CAWSDAHLTGELFF
j_gene: TRBJ1-2; abundance: once; v_gene: TRBV19; d_gene: TRBD1; CDR3nt: TGTGCCAGTAGTGCCGGGACAGGGGGCGAGGTCAACTATGGCTACACCTTC; CDR3aa: CASSAGTGGEVNYGYTF
j_gene: TRBJ1-3; abundance: NA; v_gene: TRBV2; d_gene: NA; CDR3nt: TGTGCCAGCGGGGGATCTGGAAACACCATATATTTT; CDR3aa: CASGGSGNTIYF
j_gene: TRBJ1-5; abundance: NA; v_gene: TRBV5-1; d_gene: NA; CDR3nt: TGCGCCAGCAGCGTAATTTCAGGGCGCAATCAGCCCCAGCATTTT; CDR3aa: CASSVISGRNQPQHF
j_gene: TRBJ1-2; abundance: few; v_gene: TRBV2; d_gene: NA; CDR3nt: TGTGCCAGCAGTGAGGGCGGGACCTATGGCTACACCTTC; CDR3aa: CASSEGGTYGYTF
j_gene: TRBJ1-2; abundance: NA; v_gene: TRBV5-1; d_gene: NA; CDR3nt: TGCGCCAGCACCCCCGCAGGAGGGATGTCTGGCTACACCTTC; CDR3aa: CASTPAGGMSGYTF
j_gene: TRBJ2-5; abundance: NA; v_gene: TRBV7-3; d_gene: NA; CDR3nt: TGTGCCAGCAGCTTCGGGTACCAAGAGACCCAGTACTTC; CDR3aa: CASSFGYQETQYF
j_gene: TRBJ1-5; abundance: NA; v_gene: TRBV19; d_gene: NA; CDR3nt: TGTGCCAGTAGACCTTATTCCGGGACGGGGGGTGCCCAGCATTTT; CDR3aa: CASRPYSGTGGAQHF
j_gene: TRBJ2-1; abundance: once; v_gene: TRBV10-3; d_gene: TRBD2; CDR3nt: TGTGCCATCAGTGAGAGGGGTAGCGGGAGATCCTACAATGAGCAGTTCTTC; CDR3aa: CAISERGSGRSYNEQFF
j_gene: TRBJ2-5; abundance: NA; v_gene: TRBV30; d_gene: TRBD1; CDR3nt: TGTGCCTGGGGACAGGAGACAGGAGAGACCCAGTACTTC; CDR3aa: CAWGQETGETQYF
j_gene: TRBJ1-2; abundance: NA; v_gene: TRBV27; d_gene: NA; CDR3nt: TGTGCCAGCAGTACGGGGGGCCGCTATGGCTACACCTTC; CDR3aa: CASSTGGRYGYTF
j_gene: TRBJ2-2; abundance: NA; v_gene: TRBV5-6; d_gene: TRBD1; CDR3nt: TGTGCCAGCAGGGAAACAGGGGGCTCGAACACCGGGGAGCTGTTTTTT; CDR3aa: CASRETGGSNTGELFF
j_gene: TRBJ1-3; abundance: NA; v_gene: TRBV7-9; d_gene: NA; CDR3nt: TGTGCCAGCAGCTTTCAGACGGGAATCTGGAACACCATATATTTT; CDR3aa: CASSFQTGIWNTIYF
j_gene: TRBJ1-3; abundance: once; v_gene: TRBV5-1; d_gene: NA; CDR3nt: TGCGCCAGCAGCTTGGAGAGGCCTTCCTCTGGAAACACCATATATTTT; CDR3aa: CASSLERPSSGNTIYF
j_gene: TRBJ2-2; abundance: once; v_gene: TRBV5-1; d_gene: NA; CDR3nt: TGCGCCAGCAGCCCCGGGACGGGCACCGGGGAGCTGTTTTTT; CDR3aa: CASSPGTGTGELFF
j_gene: TRBJ2-4; abundance: NA; v_gene: TRBV10-2; d_gene: NA; CDR3nt: TGCGCCAGCAGCTTTAGCGTACTTAGACCCAAAAACATTCAGTACTTC; CDR3aa: CASSFSVLRPKNIQYF
j_gene: TRBJ2-3; abundance: NA; v_gene: TRBV2; d_gene: NA; CDR3nt: TGTGCCAGCAACAGTGTCATATCAGATACGCAGTATTTT; CDR3aa: CASNSVISDTQYF
j_gene: TRBJ1-2; abundance: NA; v_gene: TRBV6-5; d_gene: NA; CDR3nt: TGTGCCAGCAGTTACTCATTCGGAGGGGACTATGGCTACACCTTC; CDR3aa: CASSYSFGGDYGYTF
j_gene: TRBJ1-1; abundance: once; v_gene: TRBV6-1; d_gene: NA; CDR3nt: TGTGCCAGTCGTCCCTTGTCGGGTAGCGAGACTGAAGCTTTCTTT; CDR3aa: CASRPLSGSETEAFF
j_gene: TRBJ1-1; abundance: NA; v_gene: TRBV5-1; d_gene: TRBD1; CDR3nt: TGCGCCAGCAGCTTGGCGACAGGGGGCTCCGAAGCTTTCTTT; CDR3aa: CASSLATGGSEAFF
j_gene: TRBJ2-1; abundance: NA; v_gene: TRBV5-6; d_gene: TRBD2; CDR3nt: TGTGCCAGCAGCTTGGCCCTTGGGACTAGCGGGAGCAATGAGCAGTTCTTC; CDR3aa: CASSLALGTSGSNEQFF
j_gene: TRBJ2-7; abundance: NA; v_gene: TRBV6-1; d_gene: NA; CDR3nt: TGTGCCAGCAGTGAGGGCAGGGGCGGCGAGCAGTACTTC; CDR3aa: CASSEGRGGEQYF
j_gene: TRBJ2-5; abundance: NA; v_gene: TRBV7-9; d_gene: NA; CDR3nt: TGTGCCAGCAGCTTTCCTCGCGGGGCCCAAGAGACCCAGTACTTC; CDR3aa: CASSFPRGAQETQYF
j_gene: TRBJ1-4; abundance: NA; v_gene: TRBV7-9; d_gene: TRBD1; CDR3nt: TGTGCCAGCAGGACACAGGGGGCGAAGGCAACTAATGAAAAACTGTTTTTT; CDR3aa: CASRTQGAKATNEKLFF
j_gene: TRBJ2-2; abundance: NA; v_gene: TRBV7-3; d_gene: NA; CDR3nt: TGTGCCAGCAGCTTATTTGCCGGGGAGCTGTTTTTT; CDR3aa: CASSLFAGELFF
j_gene: TRBJ2-6; abundance: NA; v_gene: TRBV4-2; d_gene: NA; CDR3nt: TGTGCCAGCAGCCAGGCAGGCGGCTCTGGGGCCAACGTCCTGACTTTC; CDR3aa: CASSQAGGSGANVLTF
j_gene: TRBJ2-3; abundance: NA; v_gene: TRBV5-1; d_gene: NA; CDR3nt: TGCGCCAGCAGCTTGGACCTCCTAGGATCAGATACGCAGTATTTT; CDR3aa: CASSLDLLGSDTQYF
j_gene: TRBJ1-5; abundance: NA; v_gene: TRBV5-8; d_gene: NA; CDR3nt: TGTGCCAGCAGCTTTGGGAGGGGCAATCAGCCCCAGCATTTT; CDR3aa: CASSFGRGNQPQHF
j_gene: TRBJ2-7; abundance: NA; v_gene: TRBV28; d_gene: NA; CDR3nt: TGTGCCAGCAGTTTGGGGACCCCAACCTACGAGCAGTACTTC; CDR3aa: CASSLGTPTYEQYF
j_gene: TRBJ2-7; abundance: NA; v_gene: TRBV19; d_gene: NA; CDR3nt: TGTGCCAGTAGTACCCCGCCGCCGGGACAGCAGTACTTC; CDR3aa: CASSTPPPGQQYF
j_gene: TRBJ2-7; abundance: NA; v_gene: TRBV30; d_gene: NA; CDR3nt: TGTGCCTGGAGTGTACCAGTAGTGGGGACGTACGAGCAGTACTTC; CDR3aa: CAWSVPVVGTYEQYF
j_gene: TRBJ1-5; abundance: NA; v_gene: TRBV28; d_gene: TRBD1; CDR3nt: TGTGCCAGCAGTTGGGACAGGTATCAGCCCCAGCATTTT; CDR3aa: CASSWDRYQPQHF
j_gene: TRBJ2-3; abundance: NA; v_gene: TRBV7-2; d_gene: TRBD2; CDR3nt: TGTGCCAGCAGCTTAGCCCGTCCGCGGGGGGGCACAGATACGCAGTATTTT; CDR3aa: CASSLARPRGGTDTQYF
j_gene: TRBJ2-5; abundance: NA; v_gene: TRBV9; d_gene: NA; CDR3nt: TGTGCCAGCAGCGTCCGAATCCAAGAGACCCAGTACTTC; CDR3aa: CASSVRIQETQYF
j_gene: TRBJ2-5; abundance: NA; v_gene: TRBV11-2; d_gene: TRBD2; CDR3nt: TGTGCCAGCAGCGCGGCTAGCGGGACTGGGCAGACCCAGTACTTC; CDR3aa: CASSAASGTGQTQYF
j_gene: TRBJ2-7; abundance: NA; v_gene: TRBV7-9; d_gene: NA; CDR3nt: TGTGCCAACCCGGGACCCTTTCTTTCCTACGAGCAGTACTTC; CDR3aa: CANPGPFLSYEQYF
j_gene: TRBJ2-3; abundance: NA; v_gene: TRBV5-6; d_gene: NA; CDR3nt: TGTGCCAGCAGCTTTTTTTTCAAGGGCCCAGATACGCAGTATTTT; CDR3aa: CASSFFFKGPDTQYF
j_gene: TRBJ1-1; abundance: NA; v_gene: TRBV5-1; d_gene: NA; CDR3nt: TGCGCCAGTACTACCGCCGGGACTATCACTGAAGCTTTCTTT; CDR3aa: CASTTAGTITEAFF
j_gene: TRBJ1-2; abundance: once; v_gene: TRBV6-6; d_gene: TRBD1; CDR3nt: TGTGCCAGCAGTCTATCCGGGACAGGGAAGAACTATGGCTACACCTTC; CDR3aa: CASSLSGTGKNYGYTF